This paragraph covers one TCR beta chain sequence. Method: immunoSEQ multiplex PCR; TCRdb's copy keeps in-frame clones and lacks some. The sample shows some 47,000 clones, 95% to 97% of them seen only once. This CDR3 is built from 15 residues. Unmatched junction bases numbered 0, after V lost 2 bases and J lost 3 bases. CDR1 and CDR2 from the germline V gene are SGHTA and FQGNSA. The data were obtained in a study of T cell changes during pregnancy in multiple sclerosis. The source of this sequence is a female donor with multiple sclerosis, enrolled in a pregnancy study. The sequencing used peripheral blood, collected in the second trimester of pregnancy. The chain combines TRBV7-2 with TRBJ2-2; 10 bases agree with TRBD2. Here the CDR3 DNA reads TGTGCCAGCAGCTTAAGCGGGGGGGACACCGGGGAGCTGTTTTTT. Its protein product is CASSLSGGDTGELFF.